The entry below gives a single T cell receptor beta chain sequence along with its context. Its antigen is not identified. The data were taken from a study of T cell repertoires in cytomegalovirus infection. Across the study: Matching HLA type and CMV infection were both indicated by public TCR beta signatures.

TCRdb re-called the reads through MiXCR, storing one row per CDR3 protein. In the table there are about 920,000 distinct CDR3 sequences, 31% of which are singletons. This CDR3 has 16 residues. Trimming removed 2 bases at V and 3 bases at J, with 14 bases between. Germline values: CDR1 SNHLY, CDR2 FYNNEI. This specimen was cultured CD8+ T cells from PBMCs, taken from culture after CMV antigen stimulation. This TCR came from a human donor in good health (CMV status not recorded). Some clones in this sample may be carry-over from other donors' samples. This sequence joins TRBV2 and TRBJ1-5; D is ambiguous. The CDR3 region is CASSETPDGLNQPQHF. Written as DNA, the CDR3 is TGTGCCAGCAGTGAAACCCCCGACGGCCTCAATCAGCCCCAGCATTTT.